The 11 T cell receptor beta chains listed next were all sequenced from one sample in a study of blood T cell repertoires in COVID-19. Profiling relied on immunoSEQ multiplex PCR, and the TCRdb table lists in-frame clones only, not all of them. The table has about 150,000 clones, approximately 84% seen once. The specimen was peripheral blood. All receptors derive from a woman aged 55-70 years with COVID-19, enrolled during active disease.

The rearrangement uses TRBV27 and TRBJ2-5; D not resolved. CDR1 MNHEY and CDR2 SMNVEV come from the germline V gene (reference sequence). The CDR3 has 13 residues. V was trimmed by 1 base and J by 1 base, leaving 4 bases between them. The CDR3 is CASSLLAQETQYF. The CDR3 nucleotides are TGTGCCAGCAGTTTATTAGCCCAAGAGACCCAGTACTTC.

The chain has TRBV19 and TRBJ1-5, with 10 positions matching TRBD1. After removal of 6 bases from V and 6 bases from J, the junction contained 5 bases not matched to a gene. The germline CDR1 and CDR2 sequences are LNHDA and SQIVND (reference sequence). CDR3 length: 14 amino acids. This CDR3 reads CASRGTGVVQPQHF. CDR3 nucleotide sequence: TGTGCCAGTAGGGGGACAGGGGTTGTTCAGCCCCAGCATTTT.

The chain joins TRBV30 to TRBJ1-1, with D perhaps TRBD1 (5 bases). CDR3 length: 13 amino acids. The V end was cut by 7 bases, the J end by 4 bases, with 16 bases between. Per the germline V gene, CDR1 is GTSNPN and CDR2 is SVGIG (reference sequence). This CDR3 is CALGGTLGTEAFF. CDR3 sequence (DNA): TGTGCCTTGGGAGGGACCTTGGGCACTGAAGCTTTCTTT.

This clone occurred once. The genes are TRBV5-6 and TRBJ2-7, with 12 bases identical to TRBD1. CDR3 size: 15 residues. V gave up 1 base and J gave up 12 bases; unmatched junction bases: 11. Germline values: CDR1 SGHDT, CDR2 YYEEEE. The CDR3 coding sequence is TGTGCCAGCAGCTTGCTTCGGGACAGGGGGCGACTCGCGTACGTC. Amino acids: CASSLLRDRGRLAYV.

V is TRBV5-1 and J is TRBJ2-2, with 7 bases matching TRBD2. CDR3 size: 15 residues. J lost 3 bases, V lost 2 bases, and 4 bases had no gene match. Germline V gene data show CDR1 as SGHRS and CDR2 as YFSETQ. DNA for the CDR3: TGCGCCAGCAGCTTCGCTAGCGGTTACACCGGGGAGCTGTTTTTT. It specifies CASSFASGYTGELFF.

The rearrangement links TRBV19 to TRBJ1-5, with no clear D. Trimming cost V 2 bases and J 2 bases, with 16 bases left between them. Per germline, CDR1 LNHDA and CDR2 SQIVND (reference sequence). The CDR3 loop spans 17 amino acids. This chain's CDR3 is CASSIFRGWSGNQPQHF. The CDR3 DNA is TGTGCCAGTAGTATATTCCGCGGCTGGAGCGGCAATCAGCCCCAGCATTTT.

The rearrangement joins TRBV7-9 to TRBJ1-6, with 7 bases lining up with TRBD1. Losses at the gene ends were 4 bases for V and 4 bases for J; bases not matched to a gene: 4. Germline V CDR1 and CDR2: SEHNR, FQNEAQ (reference sequence). This CDR3 is 15 amino acids long. The CDR3 spells CASSSWDRYNSPLHF. DNA for the CDR3: TGTGCCAGCAGCTCATGGGACAGATATAATTCACCCCTCCACTTT.

The rearrangement uses TRBV5-3 and TRBJ1-5; D is unclear. Being an ORF, TRBV5-3 has a function that is uncertain. This CDR3 comprises 13 residues. V dropped 1 base and J dropped 4 bases, with 6 bases sitting between them. This CDR3 reads CARSLFGNQPQHF. DNA for the CDR3: TGTGCCAGAAGCTTGTTCGGGAATCAGCCCCAGCATTTT.

V is TRBV6-5 and J is TRBJ1-1; D might be TRBD1 (5 bases). In germline, CDR1 is MNHEY, CDR2 SVGAGI. The CDR3 has 14 amino acids. Trimming took 6 bases from V and 0 from J, leaving 11 bases between them. CDR3 nucleotides: TGTGCCAGCAGAACCACAGGTCTGAACACTGAAGCTTTCTTT. This encodes CASRTTGLNTEAFF.

This sequence joins TRBV7-3 and TRBJ1-4, with no clear D. This CDR3 has 17 amino acids. V was shortened by 4 bases and J by 0 bases, with 15 bases between the two germline ends. Germline CDR1 and CDR2: SGHTA and FQGTGA. The CDR3 coding sequence is TGTGCCAGCAGCTCCCTAGGGTCGGGAGCAACTAATGAAAAACTGTTTTTT. The encoded protein is CASSSLGSGATNEKLFF.

This chain uses TRBV6-6 with TRBJ1-6, with 8 bases that match TRBD1. The germline V gene has CDR1 MNHNY and CDR2 SVGAGI (reference sequence). V gave up 3 bases and J gave up 13 bases; unmatched junction bases: 5. CDR3 size: 13 residues. This CDR3 is CASSYPGTGPLHF. DNA of the CDR3: TGTGCCAGCAGTTATCCCGGGACAGGTCCCCTCCACTTT.